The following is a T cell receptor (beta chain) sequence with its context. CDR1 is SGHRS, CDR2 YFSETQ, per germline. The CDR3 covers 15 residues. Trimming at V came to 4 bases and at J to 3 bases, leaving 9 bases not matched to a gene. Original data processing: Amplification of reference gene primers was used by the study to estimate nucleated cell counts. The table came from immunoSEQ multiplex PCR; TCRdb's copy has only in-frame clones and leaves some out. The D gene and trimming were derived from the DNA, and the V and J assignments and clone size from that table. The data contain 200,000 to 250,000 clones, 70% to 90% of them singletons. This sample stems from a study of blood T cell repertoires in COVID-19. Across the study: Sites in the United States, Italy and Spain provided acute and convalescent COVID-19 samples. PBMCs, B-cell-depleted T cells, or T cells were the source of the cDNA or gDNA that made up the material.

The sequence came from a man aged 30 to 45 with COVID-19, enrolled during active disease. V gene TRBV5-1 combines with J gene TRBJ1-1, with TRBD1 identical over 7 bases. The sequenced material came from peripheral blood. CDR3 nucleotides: TGCGCCAGCAGCCCTGGTGGGGACAGTTACACTGAAGCTTTCTTT. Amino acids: CASSPGGDSYTEAFF.